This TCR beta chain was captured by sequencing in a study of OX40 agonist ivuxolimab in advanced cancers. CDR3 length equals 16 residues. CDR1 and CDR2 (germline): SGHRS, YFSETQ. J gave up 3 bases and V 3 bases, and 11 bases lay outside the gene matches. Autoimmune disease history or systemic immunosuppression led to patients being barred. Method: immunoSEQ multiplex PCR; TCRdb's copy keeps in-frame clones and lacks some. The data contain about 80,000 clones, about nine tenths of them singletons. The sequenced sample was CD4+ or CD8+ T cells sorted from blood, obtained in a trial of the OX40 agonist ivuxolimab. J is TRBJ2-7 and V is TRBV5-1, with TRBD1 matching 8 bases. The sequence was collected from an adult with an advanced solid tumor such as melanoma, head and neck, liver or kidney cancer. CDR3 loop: CASSSPDRALNYEQYF. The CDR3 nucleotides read TGCGCCAGCAGCTCCCCGGACAGGGCATTAAACTACGAGCAGTACTTC.